These T cell receptor beta chains were read from a single sample in a study of T cells in Graves' hyperthyroidism and ophthalmopathy. Using its own MiXCR run on the multiplex PCR reads, TCRdb lists one record per CDR3 protein. The table shows around 690,000 distinct CDR3 sequences, with 20% occurring only once. Input material: blood. The receptors derive from a man younger than 40 with Graves' ophthalmopathy. The CDR3 runs from the conserved cysteine through the conserved F or W. A D gene is named only where the DNA matches it firmly. Some rows have no size entry. The others give once, few or many, or a class for an expanded clone.

>TRBV12-3/TRBV12-4|15|many|TRBJ1-1|TRBD1
TGTGCCAGCATCCTGGACAGGGGGCTGAACACTGAAGCTTTCTTT
CASILDRGLNTEAFF
>TRBV5-1|15|-|TRBJ2-7|TRBD2
TGCGCCACCCGTCGGACTAGCGAGGTCACCTACGAGCAGTACTTC
CATRRTSEVTYEQYF
>TRBV20-1|13|many|TRBJ1-2|-
TGCAGTGCTAGAAACGCCTGGCGGGGAGGCTACACCTTC
CSARNAWRGGYTF
>TRBV28|17|-|TRBJ2-3|TRBD2
TGTGCCAGCAGTTCCCCGCGGGCTAGCGGGAGGACAGATACGCAGTATTTT
CASSSPRASGRTDTQYF
>TRBV24-1|17|-|TRBJ2-3|TRBD1
TGTGCCACCAGTGACTGGGACAGCGAGTTGAGCACAGATACGCAGTATTTT
CATSDWDSELSTDTQYF
>TRBV7-9|14|many|TRBJ1-5|-
TGTGCCAGCAGCTTGTTCCAGGCGGGGCAGCCCCAGCATTTT
CASSLFQAGQPQHF
>TRBV2|16|-|TRBJ1-1|-
TGTGCCAGCAGTAAAGACGGTCCGCTTTTGAACACTGAAGCTTTCTTT
CASSKDGPLLNTEAFF
>TRBV29-1|13|-|TRBJ2-7|-
TGCAGCGTCGAGACAGAGAGCTCCTACGAGCAGTACTTC
CSVETESSYEQYF
>TRBV7-3|15|-|TRBJ2-3|-
TGTGCCAGCAGCTCTAGGGGGACTAGCACAGATACGCAGTATTTT
CASSSRGTSTDTQYF
>TRBV30|12|many|TRBJ1-1|-
TGTGCCTGGATTAACAGTATAACTGAAGCTTTCTTT
CAWINSITEAFF
>TRBV12-3/TRBV12-4|15|many|TRBJ2-1|-
TGTGCCAGCAGTATGAGTTACTCCTTGAACAATGAGCAGTTCTTC
CASSMSYSLNNEQFF
>TRBV12-3/TRBV12-4|15|-|TRBJ2-7|TRBD1
TGTGCCAGCAAGTTAGGCCCGACAGGGACGGGCGAGCAGTACTTC
CASKLGPTGTGEQYF
>TRBV6-2/TRBV6-3|11|many|TRBJ2-7|-
TGTGCCATAGGCGTTTCCTACGAGCAGTACTTC
CAIGVSYEQYF
>TRBV12-3/TRBV12-4|16|-|TRBJ2-7|TRBD2
TGTGCCAGCAGTTTAGGGACTAGCGGGGGCCCCCACGAGCAGTACTTC
CASSLGTSGGPHEQYF
>TRBV12-3/TRBV12-4|12|-|TRBJ1-5|-
TGTGCCAGCAGTTTGAACGATCAGCCCCAGCATTTT
CASSLNDQPQHF
>TRBV9|14|-|TRBJ2-7|-
TGTGCCAGCAGCGTAGGACAGGCTTCCTACGAGCAGTACTTC
CASSVGQASYEQYF
>TRBV7-3|15|-|TRBJ2-2|-
TGTGCCAGCAGCTTAACTGCTGGCGGGGCCGGGGAGCTGTTTTTT
CASSLTAGGAGELFF
>TRBV11-2|16|-|TRBJ2-1|-
TGTGCCAGCAGCCGACTGAGGGGACCCTCCTACAATGAGCAGTTCTTC
CASSRLRGPSYNEQFF
>TRBV9|13|-|TRBJ2-3|TRBD2
TGTGCCAGCAGCAGCGGGATTCTGGATACGCAGTATTTT
CASSSGILDTQYF
>TRBV7-2|17|many|TRBJ2-5|TRBD2
TGTGCCAGCAGCTTAGGGTCCCTAGCGGGAGCGGGTGAGACCCAGTACTTC
CASSLGSLAGAGETQYF
>TRBV6-1|14|-|TRBJ1-1|-
TGTGCCAGCAGCTCCGGGGCCTCGAACACTGAAGCTTTCTTT
CASSSGASNTEAFF
>TRBV5-1|14|-|TRBJ2-5|TRBD1
TGCGCCAGCAATGCCGGGACAGGGCAAGAGACCCAGTACTTC
CASNAGTGQETQYF
>TRBV7-6|12|few|TRBJ1-4|-
TGTGCCAGCAGCTTAGACGTTGAAAAACTGTTTTTT
CASSLDVEKLFF